This T cell receptor beta chain stems from a study of regulatory T cells in long-lasting Graves disease. Study conclusions and caveats: Small numbers of samples may have cut accuracy.

Regarding time point: persistent/refractory GD, antithyroid drugs over 5 years with positive TRAb. The TCR library used RNA extracted from PBMCs. The V gene lost 2 bases and the J gene lost 1 base, with 11 bases spanning the gap. Germline V gives CDR1 MDHEN, CDR2 SYDVKM. The CDR3 contains 16 residues. There are many counts of this clonotype. No antigen is known for it. CDR3-region Arm-PCR and iRepertoire HTBI primers produced the TCR beta libraries. TCRdb reprocessed the multiplex PCR reads via MiXCR and lists one record per CDR3 protein. The table has around 460,000 distinct CDR3 sequences, 22% seen once; the top ten hold less than 15%.

The sample here was peripheral blood mononuclear cells (PBMCs), taken when the disease was refractory, from a patient treated with antithyroid drugs. V gene TRBV28 combines with J gene TRBJ2-2; a possible D gene is TRBD2 (6 bases). The receptor was isolated from a female donor with Graves disease. The CDR3, as DNA: TGTGCCAGCAGTTTACTGAGGCGGGAGAACACCGGGGAGCTGTTTTTT. Protein sequence: CASSLLRRENTGELFF.